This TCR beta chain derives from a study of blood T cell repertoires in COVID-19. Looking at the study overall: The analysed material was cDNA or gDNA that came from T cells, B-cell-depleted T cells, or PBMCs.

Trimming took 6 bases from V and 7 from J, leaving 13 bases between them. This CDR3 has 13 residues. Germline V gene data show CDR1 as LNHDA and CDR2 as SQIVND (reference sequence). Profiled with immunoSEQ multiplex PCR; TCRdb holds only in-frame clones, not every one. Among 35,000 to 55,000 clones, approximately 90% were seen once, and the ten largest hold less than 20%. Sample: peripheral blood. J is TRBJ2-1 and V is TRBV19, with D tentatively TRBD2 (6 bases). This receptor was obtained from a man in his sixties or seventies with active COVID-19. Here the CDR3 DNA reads TGTGCCAGTAGAAATCGGGCGGGGAATGAGCAGTTCTTC. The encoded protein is CASRNRAGNEQFF.